The 21 T cell receptor beta chains presented below share a single source sample, sequenced in a study of T cells in Graves' hyperthyroidism and ophthalmopathy (dated by TCRdb to about 2019). The library was prepared using multiplex PCR. TCRdb shows the sequencer as Illumina HiSeq 2000. TCR beta CDR3 regions were amplified from RNA transcripts. For the first round of RT-PCR on the TCR CDR3, the HTBI primer set was used together with the Qiagen OneStep RT-PCR kit. The public reads were run again by TCRdb, first through fastp at Q25 and then through MiXCR, and only productive beta chains were kept. Here each entry gathers all rows of one CDR3 protein and keeps the most common genes and DNA. In this sample the table shows 300,000 to 450,000 distinct CDR3 sequences, about a fifth of which occur a single time. Together, the top ten hold about 38% of the sample. Source material: blood. The source is a man in his late teens or twenties with Graves' ophthalmopathy.

This clonotype was counted at least ten times. This sequence joins TRBV29-1 and TRBJ1-1; perhaps TRBD1 as D (5 bases). This CDR3 spans 12 amino acids. V was cut by 4 bases and J by 1 base, with 7 bases left in between. CDR1 and CDR2 (germline): SQVTM, ANQGSEA. CDR3 sequence reads: CSVGQSNTEAFF. As DNA, the CDR3 is TGCAGCGTTGGACAGTCGAACACTGAAGCTTTCTTT.

As to this clonotype: A single base separates this from a much larger clone, so it may be a read error. The chain links TRBV7-8 to TRBJ2-1; 7 positions match TRBD1. Germline V gene lookup returns CDR1 SGHVS and CDR2 FQNEAQ. The V segment lost 5 bases and the J segment 0 bases; nucleotides outside the gene matches: 4. This CDR3 is 15 amino acids long. The CDR3, as DNA: TGTGCCAGCAGCGTGACAGGGAGCTCCTACAATGAGCAGTTCTTC. Its protein product is CASSVTGSSYNEQFF.

CDR3 nucleotide sequence: TGTGCCATCAGTGAGTCGGGACAGGGGGGGACTGAAGCTTTCTTT. Its translation: CAISESGQGGTEAFF. This chain links TRBV10-3 with TRBJ1-1; 11 nucleotides agree with TRBD1. The J segment lost 5 bases and the V segment lost 0 bases, leaving 2 bases of the junction unmatched. The CDR3 contains 15 residues. The V gene's germline CDR1 is ENHRY and CDR2 SYGVKD.

This clonotype was recorded at least ten times. The genes are TRBV11-2 and TRBJ1-1; no clear D. Germline lookup yields CDR1 SGHAT and CDR2 FQNNGV. The CDR3 totals 14 residues. Trimming stripped 1 base from V and 4 bases from J, with 10 bases between. CDR3 region: CASSLGPGGTEAFF. The CDR3 nucleotides are TGTGCCAGCAGCTTAGGGCCCGGAGGCACTGAAGCTTTCTTT. Full variable domain (outside the CDR3, taken from reference TRBV11-2 and TRBJ1-1): EAGVAQSPRYKIIEKRQSVAFWCNPISGHATLYWYQQILGQGPKLLIQFQNNGVVDDSQLPKDRFSAERLKGVDSTLKIQPAKLEDSAVYLCASSLGPGGTEAFFGQGTRLTVV.

This clonotype was counted many times. The chain is built from TRBV5-1 and TRBJ2-3; 10 bases are shared with TRBD2. The CDR3 is made up of 15 amino acids. V gave up 6 bases and J gave up 3 bases; unmatched junction bases: 7. CDR1 is SGHRS and CDR2 is YFSETQ in the germline V gene. Here the CDR3 reads CASKKAGGPTDTQYF. CDR3 sequence (DNA): TGCGCCAGCAAGAAAGCGGGGGGGCCGACAGATACGCAGTATTTT.

There are many counts of this clonotype. The chain uses TRBV7-9 and TRBJ1-1, with 9 bases lining up with TRBD1. The CDR3 covers 14 residues. Trimming cost V 5 bases and J 0 bases; bases outside gene matches: 1. Germline CDR1 is SEHNR and CDR2 is FQNEAQ (reference sequence). The CDR3 bases are TGTGCCAGCAGCCGGGACAGGGTGAACACTGAAGCTTTCTTT. Translated, it gives CASSRDRVNTEAFF.

This clonotype has a handful of counts. The rearrangement uses TRBV4-1 and TRBJ1-2; the D gene is possibly TRBD1 (5 bases). The CDR3 sequence is 15 residues long. CDR1 MGHRA and CDR2 YSYEKL come from the germline V gene. The ends were cut back, 5 bases at V and 1 base at J, with 14 bases in the middle. The CDR3: CASSYLAGDNYGYTF. In DNA, the CDR3 is TGCGCCAGCAGCTACCTAGCGGGGGATAACTATGGCTACACCTTC.

Many counts were recorded for this clonotype. The CDR3 bases are TGTGCCAGCAGCTTCAGAGCCGCCGGCTATGGCTACACCTTC. It translates to CASSFRAAGYGYTF. The rearrangement joins TRBV11-3 to TRBJ1-2; D ambiguous. From germline, CDR1 is SGHNT and CDR2 YENEEA. The CDR3 is 14 residues long. V shed 3 bases and J shed 4 bases, with 12 bases lying between them.

Only a few counts were recorded for this clonotype. The chain recombines TRBV20-1 with TRBJ2-2, with 7 positions matching TRBD2. J was trimmed by 7 bases and V by 5 bases; bases with no gene match: 10. Germline V CDR1 and CDR2: DFQATT, SNEGSKA (reference sequence). The length of the CDR3 is 14 residues. CDR3 bases: TGCAGTGCTGGATCTGCGGGGGAGGGCGGGGAGCTGTTTTTT. The encoded protein is CSAGSAGEGGELFF.

The J gene is TRBJ2-7, the V gene TRBV3-1, with D possibly TRBD2 on 5 matching bases. CDR1 is LGHDT, CDR2 YNNKEL, per germline (reference sequence). The V and J ends lost 3 bases and 6 bases respectively, with 12 bases between them. This CDR3 contains 13 residues. The CDR3 spells CASSQLSSSEQYF. The DNA of the CDR3 is TGTGCCAGCAGCCAGCTTTCTAGCAGCGAGCAGTACTTC.

The rearrangement uses TRBV6-1 and TRBJ2-1; the match to TRBD2 covers 11 bases. Looked up from germline, CDR1 is MNHNS and CDR2 is SASEGT. The junction had 5 bases not matched to a gene; V was cut back by 6 bases and J by 4 bases. The CDR3 contains 15 residues. The CDR3 spells CASRVAGGGYNEQFF. The CDR3 DNA follows: TGTGCCAGCAGAGTAGCGGGGGGGGGTTACAATGAGCAGTTCTTC.

This clonotype occurred a few times. The V and J genes are TRBV5-8 and TRBJ1-2; D is unresolved. Trimming shortened V by 0 bases and J by 4 bases, and 13 bases separated the two germline ends. The CDR3 loop spans 15 amino acids. CDR1 SGHTS and CDR2 YDEGEE come from the germline V gene. The CDR3 is CASSLDPSSSYGYTF. Here the CDR3 DNA reads TGTGCCAGCAGCTTGGACCCCTCCAGCTCCTATGGCTACACCTTC.

This clonotype was observed many times. The V gene is TRBV11-2, the J gene TRBJ2-3; D might be TRBD1 or TRBD2, each matching 5 bases. The germline V gene encodes CDR1 SGHAT and CDR2 FQNNGV. V was shortened by 5 bases and J by 1 base, with 13 bases between the two germline ends. The CDR3 runs 15 residues. The CDR3 DNA is TGTGCCAGCAGCACCGGGACGGCCCGCACAGATACGCAGTATTTT. It specifies CASSTGTARTDTQYF.

This clonotype has a handful of counts. V is TRBV5-1 and J is TRBJ2-2, with a tentative D call TRBD1 (6 bases). Per germline, CDR1 SGHRS and CDR2 YFSETQ. CDR3 length: 15 residues. V was clipped by 3 bases and J by 0 bases, with 9 bases between them. The CDR3 region is CASSSGTPNTGELFF. The CDR3 DNA sequence: TGCGCCAGCAGCTCCGGGACACCGAACACCGGGGAGCTGTTTTTT.

This clonotype was found many times. This chain uses TRBV5-1 with TRBJ1-1; 8 positions match TRBD1. V was pared by 3 bases and J by 1 base, with 17 bases of the junction left unmatched. The germline V gene has CDR1 SGHRS and CDR2 YFSETQ. This CDR3 spans 19 amino acids. The CDR3: CASSSGLAGGLGPNTEAFF. CDR3 nucleotides: TGCGCCAGCAGCTCCGGACTCGCAGGGGGCCTGGGACCGAACACTGAAGCTTTCTTT. Supplemented by reference TRBV5-1 and TRBJ1-1, the full variable domain reads KAGVTQTPRYLIKTRGQQVTLSCSPISGHRSVSWYQQTPGQGLQFLFEYFSETQRNKGNFPGRFSGRQFSNSRSEMNVSTLELGDSALYLCASSSGLAGGLGPNTEAFFGQGTRLTVV.

J is TRBJ1-1 and V is TRBV13; tentatively, D is TRBD1 (6 bases). Per the germline V gene, CDR1 is PRHDT and CDR2 is FYEKMQ (reference sequence). The CDR3 has 15 amino acids. The V gene lost 6 bases and the J gene lost 1 base, with 15 bases spanning the gap. Here the CDR3 reads CASSLPLTGNTEAFF. In nucleotides, the CDR3 is TGTGCCAGCAGTTTACCTTTGACAGGGAACACTGAAGCTTTCTTT.

This clonotype was seen many times. The chain has TRBV11-2 and TRBJ1-1; a possible D gene is TRBD1 (6 bases). The CDR3 extends over 15 amino acids. Germline assignment: CDR1 SGHAT and CDR2 FQNNGV. Trimming removed 3 bases from V and 0 bases from J, with 11 bases in between. CDR3 coding DNA: TGTGCCAGCAGCTTCACAGGGAGCATGAACACTGAAGCTTTCTTT. This gives the protein CASSFTGSMNTEAFF.

This clonotype showed up many times. The CDR3: CASSQVRGEVNEQFF. The DNA of the CDR3 is TGTGCCAGCAGCCAAGTTAGGGGGGAGGTGAATGAGCAGTTCTTC. The chain has TRBV3-1 and TRBJ2-1; D assignment may be TRBD1 or TRBD2 (6 bases each). Germline values: CDR1 LGHDT, CDR2 YNNKEL (reference sequence). The CDR3 extends over 15 amino acids. V was shortened by 1 base and J by 7 bases, with 14 bases between the two germline ends.

In this sample, this clonotype turned up a few times. This could be a read error, since a much larger clone is one nucleotide away. This chain links TRBV5-1 with TRBJ1-3; D not certain. Germline lookup yields CDR1 SGHRS and CDR2 YFSETQ. CDR3 size: 15 residues. CDR3 sequence: CASGLAGSSGNTIYF. The DNA for the CDR3 is TGCGCCAGCGGCTTAGCGGGGAGCTCTGGAAACACCATATATTTT.

This clonotype was seen at least ten times. The J gene is TRBJ2-7, the V gene TRBV6-5; D gene uncertain. Per germline, CDR1 MNHEY and CDR2 SVGAGI. This CDR3 has 13 amino acids. Trimming took off 2 bases at V and 5 bases at J, with 10 bases between the two ends. The CDR3 protein is CASSYLNGNEQYF. DNA for the CDR3: TGTGCCAGCAGTTACCTGAACGGTAACGAGCAGTACTTC.

This clonotype was seen at least ten times. The chain links TRBV7-2 to TRBJ2-1; 13 bases fit TRBD2. Germline trimming cut 5 bases from V and 9 bases from J; bases unmatched to any gene: 7. Germline V gene sequence: CDR1 SGHTA, CDR2 FQGNSA. The CDR3 runs 15 residues. This chain's CDR3 is CASSNIGLAGVEQFF. In nucleotides, the CDR3 is TGTGCCAGCAGCAATATCGGACTAGCGGGGGTTGAGCAGTTCTTC. Filled out from reference TRBV7-2 and TRBJ2-1, the complete variable domain reads GAGVSQSPSNKVTEKGKDVELRCDPISGHTALYWYRQSLGQGLEFLIYFQGNSAPDKSGLPSDRFSAERTGGSVSTLTIQRTQQEDSAVYLCASSNIGLAGVEQFFGPGTRLTVL.